These T cell receptor beta chains were read from a single sample in a study of CD8 T cells in ankylosing spondylitis. Using its own MiXCR run on the 5' RACE reads, TCRdb lists one record per CDR3 protein. Of under 300,000 distinct CDR3 sequences in the sample, about 10% were seen once. The sequenced sample consisted of blood, either unsorted or a sorted T cell fraction (not recorded which). All receptors derive from a male donor with ankylosing spondylitis or in good health (not recorded which). Each CDR3 is given with its conserved first and last residue. D genes are given only for firm matches. A clone size is listed for some rows: how often the clone was seen (once, few, many), or a class if it is expanded.

TRBJ2-5 TRBV11-2 - - TGTGCCAGCGGGCCCGGGAGTAAGTACTTC CASGPGSKYF
TRBJ2-1 TRBV6-4 - - TGTGCCAGCAGTGGTAGCGCCAAAGGGTCCGATGAGCAGTTCTTC CASSGSAKGSDEQFF
TRBJ1-2 TRBV12-3/TRBV12-4 - many TGTGCCAGCAGCCCTTTCCAAGGGGGGCAGGACACCTTC CASSPFQGGQDTF
TRBJ2-7 TRBV6-1 - - TGTGCCAGCAGTGAAAATTCGGACGGGTCCTACGAGCTGTACTTC CASSENSDGSYELYF
TRBJ1-1 TRBV19 - - TGTGCCAGTAGAAACCCTTTCCCTTATACTGAAGCTTTCTTT CASRNPFPYTEAFF
TRBJ2-7 TRBV3-1 TRBD1 few TGTGCCAGCAGCCAAGGACCCCAGACAGGGTCCGAGCAGTACTTC CASSQGPQTGSEQYF
TRBJ1-1 TRBV25-1 TRBD1 many TGTGCCAGCAGAGACAGGGTCGGGGCTTTCTTT CASRDRVGAFF
TRBJ2-5 TRBV7-9 - - TGTGCCAGCAGCTCCTCCTTTGAAGAGACCCAGTACTTC CASSSSFEETQYF
TRBJ1-1 TRBV20-1 - few TGCAGTGCTTCGGTCCGCCTGAACACTGAAGCTTTCTTT CSASVRLNTEAFF
TRBJ2-1 TRBV5-1 TRBD2 many TGCGCCAGCAGCCCCGGACTAGAGGGGCAGTTCTTC CASSPGLEGQFF
TRBJ1-1 TRBV5-1 TRBD1 many TGCGCCAGCAGGCGAGGCGGGACAGGAGGACACACTGAAGCTTTCTTT CASRRGGTGGHTEAFF
TRBJ2-3 TRBV4-1 - many TGCGCCAGCAGCCGGGGAGACGGGGGCGCCACAGATACGCAGTATTTT CASSRGDGGATDTQYF
TRBJ2-7 TRBV5-1 - - TGCGCCAGCAGCTCGGACGTCTCCTACGAGCAGTACTTC CASSSDVSYEQYF
TRBJ2-1 TRBV20-1 TRBD2 many TGCAGTGCTAGAGATCAGCGTGCTAGCGGGGGCTCGATTTACAATGAGCAGTTCTTC CSARDQRASGGSIYNEQFF
TRBJ2-1 TRBV7-2 - - TGTGCCAGCAGCTTAGCCGGGACGCCGTACAATGAGCAGTTCTTC CASSLAGTPYNEQFF
TRBJ1-2 TRBV9 - many TGTGCCAGCAGCGTAGGCCAGCTCTATGGCTACACCTTC CASSVGQLYGYTF